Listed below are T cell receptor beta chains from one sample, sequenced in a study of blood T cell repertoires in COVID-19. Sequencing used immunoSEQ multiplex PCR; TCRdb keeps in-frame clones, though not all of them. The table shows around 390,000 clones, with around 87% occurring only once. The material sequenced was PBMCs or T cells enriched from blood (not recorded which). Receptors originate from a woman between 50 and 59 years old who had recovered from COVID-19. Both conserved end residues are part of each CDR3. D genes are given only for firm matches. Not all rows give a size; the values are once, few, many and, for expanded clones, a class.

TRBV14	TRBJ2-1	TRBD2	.	TGTGCCAGCAGCCAATCTGGACGGCTAGCGGTACGGGGCAATGAGCAGTTCTTC	CASSQSGRLAVRGNEQFF
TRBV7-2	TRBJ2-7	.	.	TGTGCCAGCAGCTTAGCGAGAAGCCGGAGGGAGCAGTACTTC	CASSLARSRREQYF
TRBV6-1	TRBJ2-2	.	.	TGTGCCAGCGCCGGGGGGCAGCTCTACGCCGGGGAGCTGTTTTTT	CASAGGQLYAGELFF
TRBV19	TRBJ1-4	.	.	TGTGCCAGTAGTATCCCAGGGGCGTTTTATGAAAAACTGTTTTTT	CASSIPGAFYEKLFF
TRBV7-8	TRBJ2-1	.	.	TGTGCCAGCAGCTTCTTACTAGGAGGACTAAGCGACAATGAGCAGTTCTTC	CASSFLLGGLSDNEQFF
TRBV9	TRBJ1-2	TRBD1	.	TGTGCCAGCAGCGTGGGGACAGTAGGTGGCTACACCTTC	CASSVGTVGGYTF
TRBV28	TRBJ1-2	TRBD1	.	TGTGCCAGCAGGCAGGGGACAGGGTGGGACTATGGCTACACCTTC	CASRQGTGWDYGYTF
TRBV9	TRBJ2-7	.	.	TGTGCCAGCAGCGTGACAGTTAAGGACGAGCAGTACTTC	CASSVTVKDEQYF
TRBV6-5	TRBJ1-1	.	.	TGTGCCAGTACCCGAGGGAGGCAAAACACTGAAGCTTTCTTT	CASTRGRQNTEAFF
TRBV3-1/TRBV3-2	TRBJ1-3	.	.	TGTGCCAGCAGCCCTTCATGGCTCTCTGGAAACACCATATATTTT	CASSPSWLSGNTIYF
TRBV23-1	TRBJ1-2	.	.	TGCGCCAGCAGTCGAAGTGGGGCGGACTATTTTGGCTACACCTTC	CASSRSGADYFGYTF
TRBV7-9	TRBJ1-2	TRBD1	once	TGTGCCAGCAGATCCTCCGGGACAGGAGTTCGCTACACCTTC	CASRSSGTGVRYTF
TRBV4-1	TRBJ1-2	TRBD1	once	TGCGCCAGCAGCCAAGGTACAGGGGTTAACTATGGCTACACCTTC	CASSQGTGVNYGYTF
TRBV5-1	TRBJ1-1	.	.	TGCGCCAGCAGCTTGGAGGAGCAGGCGGGAAGAGCTTTCTTT	CASSLEEQAGRAFF
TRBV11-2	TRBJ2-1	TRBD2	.	TGTGCCAGCAGCTTAGAGGCGGGGGAGTTGTATGAGCAGTTCTTC	CASSLEAGELYEQFF
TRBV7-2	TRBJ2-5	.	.	TGTGCCAGCAGCTTTGCTCGGGAGACCCAGTACTTC	CASSFARETQYF
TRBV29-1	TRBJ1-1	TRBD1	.	TGCAGCGTTCAACGACAGGGAGCCACTGAAGCTTTCTTT	CSVQRQGATEAFF
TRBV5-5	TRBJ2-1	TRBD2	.	TGTGCCAGCAGCTTACCGACTAGCGGGGGGGCCTACAATGAGCAGTTCTTC	CASSLPTSGGAYNEQFF
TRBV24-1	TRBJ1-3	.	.	TGTGCCACCAGTGCGAACTTTGGAAACACCATATATTTT	CATSANFGNTIYF